This entry lists 4 T cell receptor beta chains sequenced from one sample in a study of regulatory T cells in long-lasting Graves disease. Time point specified: newly diagnosed GD, antithyroid drugs for less than 3 months. The TCR library was prepared using RNA isolated from PBMCs. Sequencing libraries for TCR beta were prepared with iRepertoire HTBI primers and Arm-PCR of CDR3 regions. TCRdb re-called the multiplex PCR reads through MiXCR, storing one row per CDR3 protein. The data show about 470,000 distinct CDR3 sequences, with 14% to 15% seen just once and roughly 17% held by the top ten. These data were also filed under a second study, of T cells in Graves' hyperthyroidism and ophthalmopathy.

The sample in question was peripheral blood mononuclear cells (PBMCs), obtained at new diagnosis, from a patient treated with antithyroid drugs. These receptors came from a woman in her twenties or thirties with Graves disease.

This clonotype was found many times. The chain couples TRBV2 to TRBJ2-3; 7 bases agree with TRBD2. The CDR3 spans 12 residues. V lost 7 bases, J lost 6 bases, and 4 bases stayed unmatched. Germline-derived CDR1 and CDR2 are SNHLY and FYNNEI. The CDR3 protein is CASKRGEDTQYF. The CDR3 DNA sequence: TGTGCCAGCAAACGGGGGGAGGATACGCAGTATTTT. The complete variable domain, with remaining parts taken from reference TRBV2 and TRBJ2-3, reads EPEVTQTPSHQVTQMGQEVILRCVPISNHLYFYWYRQILGQKVEFLVSFYNNEISEKSEIFDDQFSVERPDGSNFTLKIRSTKLEDSAMYFCASKRGEDTQYFGPGTRLTVL.

This clonotype was seen a handful of times. The V gene is TRBV6-2 or TRBV6-3, the J gene TRBJ2-1, with 8 bases lining up with TRBD2. The CDR3 has 15 residues. Trimming cost V 2 bases and J 7 bases; bases outside gene matches: 7. The germline gives CDR1 MNHEY, CDR2 SVGEGT. As DNA, the CDR3 is TGTGCCAGCAGTTACAGCGGGAGCTTGTGGAATGAGCAGTTCTTC. Protein: CASSYSGSLWNEQFF.

This rearrangement joins TRBV7-2 to TRBJ2-1; no definite D call. The germline CDR1 and CDR2 sequences are SGHTA and FQGNSA. V was shortened by 10 bases and J by 1 base, with 14 bases between the two germline ends. This CDR3 comprises 14 residues. CDR3 nucleotide sequence: TGTGCCACCCCTCAGCTACCGTCCTACAATGAGCAGTTCTTC. This gives the protein CATPQLPSYNEQFF.

The CDR3 loop is CASSLDPIDGYTF. The DNA of the CDR3 is TGCGCCAGCAGCTTGGACCCTATTGATGGCTACACCTTC. The chain employs TRBV5-1 and TRBJ1-2; D not certain. Germline V gene sequence: CDR1 SGHRS, CDR2 YFSETQ. This CDR3 is 13 amino acids long. V lost 0 bases, J lost 6 bases, and 9 bases lay in between.